These 13 T cell receptor beta chains were all obtained from the same sample, sequenced in a study of T-cell memory formation after mild COVID-19. TCRdb recomputed calls from the 5' RACE reads with MiXCR, one row per CDR3 protein. The sample consists of about 430,000 distinct CDR3 sequences, 24% of them appearing once. Sequenced: PBMCs or a T cell subset sorted from them (not recorded which). The receptor source for this set is an adult woman who had mild COVID-19 (a few samples of this study predate the infection). Cell type and time point are not known.

This clonotype was counted only a few times. This chain joins TRBV12-3 or TRBV12-4 and TRBJ1-5, with D possibly matching TRBD1 (5 bases). This CDR3 is built from 14 residues. V lost 3 bases, J lost 2 bases, and 8 bases lay in between. CDR3 sequence: CASSLTRGNQPQHF. DNA for the CDR3: TGTGCCAGCAGTTTGACCAGGGGCAATCAGCCCCAGCATTTT.

The chain has TRBV10-3 and TRBJ1-1; perhaps TRBD1 as D (5 bases). The CDR3 extends over 15 amino acids. V was pared by 7 bases and J by 0 bases, with 15 bases between. Germline V gene lookup returns CDR1 ENHRY and CDR2 SYGVKD. CDR3 bases: TGTGCCATCACCCAAGACAGCTTAATGAACACTGAAGCTTTCTTT. This sequence encodes CAITQDSLMNTEAFF.

This clonotype was picked up a small number of times. CDR3 residues: CASSFPGPGGENTEAFF. Here the CDR3 DNA reads TGTGCCAGCAGCTTTCCCGGACCAGGGGGCGAGAACACTGAAGCTTTCTTT. The rearrangement links TRBV7-7 to TRBJ1-1, with 8 bases fitting TRBD1. Trimming removed 3 bases from V and 1 base from J; junction bases left unmatched: 10. The CDR3 runs 17 residues. Germline V gene data show CDR1 as SSHAT and CDR2 as FNYEAQ (reference sequence).

This chain connects TRBV6-5 to TRBJ1-5, with D possibly being TRBD1 (6 bases). In germline, CDR1 is MNHEY, CDR2 SVGAGI. Trimming shortened V by 4 bases and J by 1 base, and 11 bases separated the two germline ends. The CDR3 is 15 residues long. The CDR3 sequence: CASSSDRSSNQPQHF. CDR3 in DNA: TGTGCCAGCAGTTCAGACAGGAGCAGCAATCAGCCCCAGCATTTT.

CDR3: CAWGPDLTVEKLFF. In DNA, the CDR3 is TGTGCCTGGGGCCCGGACTTAACGGTTGAAAAACTGTTTTTT. The chain joins TRBV30 to TRBJ1-4; D is undetermined. Trimming left V 5 bases short and J 7 bases short, with 17 bases between. CDR1 GTSNPN and CDR2 SVGIG come from the germline V gene (reference sequence). This CDR3 contains 14 residues.

This clonotype has a handful of counts. This chain uses TRBV9 with TRBJ2-3; no clear D gene. The CDR3 is made up of 15 amino acids. With 3 bases removed from V and 2 bases from J, the gap between germline ends came to 13 bases. Germline V gives CDR1 SGDLS, CDR2 YYNGEE. Here the CDR3 reads CASSADSHFTDTQYF. The CDR3 DNA is TGTGCCAGCAGCGCCGACTCACACTTCACAGATACGCAGTATTTT.

The rearrangement uses TRBV7-2 and TRBJ2-2, with 8 bases that match TRBD2. The CDR3 totals 15 residues. The germline V gene encodes CDR1 SGHTA and CDR2 FQGNSA. The J segment lost 7 bases and the V segment lost 1 base, leaving 5 bases of the junction unmatched. CDR3 nucleotide sequence: TGTGCCAGCAGCTTAGTCGGGAGGGCCGGCGGGGAGCTGTTTTTT. It is translated as CASSLVGRAGGELFF.

CDR3 sequence (DNA): TGTGCCAGCAGTCGCATAGCGGGGGCGGGGACAGATACGCAGTATTTT. Translating it yields CASSRIAGAGTDTQYF. The genes are TRBV12-3 or TRBV12-4 and TRBJ2-3; 9 bases match TRBD2. With V trimmed by 5 bases and J by 3 bases, 9 bases remained unmatched. The CDR3 runs to 16 residues.

This clonotype appeared a few times. The V call is TRBV21-1, the J call TRBJ2-1; the table assigns TRBD2, which was not confirmed against the DNA. TRBV21-1 is marked as a pseudogene. The CDR3 loop spans 16 amino acids. DNA for the CDR3: TGTGCCAGCAGCATCCGGGGGGGTACTTCCTACAATGAGCAGTTCTTC. Its protein product is CASSIRGGTSYNEQFF.

The J gene is TRBJ2-2, the V gene TRBV7-3; D is perhaps TRBD2 (5 bases). The V end was cut by 5 bases, the J end by 5 bases, with 15 bases between. CDR1 is SGHTA and CDR2 is FQGTGA in the germline V gene. The CDR3 is 15 residues long. Here the CDR3 reads CASSPRALATGELFF. The CDR3 nucleotides read TGTGCCAGCAGCCCCCGGGCCCTAGCAACCGGGGAGCTGTTTTTT. The full variable domain, with the rest looked up from reference TRBV7-3 and TRBJ2-2, is GAGVSQTPSNKVTEKGKYVELRCDPISGHTALYWYRQSLGQGPEFLIYFQGTGAADDSGLPNDRFFAVRPEGSVSTLKIQRTERGDSAVYLCASSPRALATGELFFGEGSRLTVL.

V usage is TRBV2 and J usage is TRBJ2-1, with 10 bases aligning to TRBD2. In germline, CDR1 is SNHLY, CDR2 FYNNEI. The CDR3 is 14 amino acids. With 8 bases clipped from V and 3 bases from J, the junction kept 4 bases outside the gene matches. The CDR3 DNA follows: TGTGCCAGCCGAGCGGGGGGGATCTACAATGAGCAGTTCTTC. Its translation: CASRAGGIYNEQFF. The whole variable domain, filled in from reference TRBV2 and TRBJ2-1, reads EPEVTQTPSHQVTQMGQEVILRCVPISNHLYFYWYRQILGQKVEFLVSFYNNEISEKSEIFDDQFSVERPDGSNFTLKIRSTKLEDSAMYFCASRAGGIYNEQFFGPGTRLTVL.

This clonotype was detected a few times. The chain recombines TRBV5-1 with TRBJ2-4; D not resolved. Germline-derived CDR1 and CDR2 are SGHRS and YFSETQ. V dropped 1 base and J dropped 0 bases, with 14 bases sitting between them. The CDR3 totals 17 residues. The CDR3 region has the DNA TGCGCCAGCAGCTTGTTTTCTGAGAATTTAGCCAAAAACATTCAGTACTTC. Translated: CASSLFSENLAKNIQYF.

The chain has TRBV24-1 and TRBJ2-7; no clear D. The CDR3 consists of 14 residues. Trimming left V 0 bases short and J 2 bases short, with 7 bases between. The germline CDR1 and CDR2 sequences are KGHDR and SFDVKD. The CDR3 DNA follows: TGTGCCACCAGTGATTTGGGTCCCACCTACGAGCAGTACTTC. Translation gives CATSDLGPTYEQYF.